The T cell receptor (beta chain) under discussion was sequenced for a study of blood T cell repertoires in COVID-19. The overall study: Both acute and convalescent COVID-19 samples were obtained from the United States, Italy and Spain. Sample material is recorded as cDNA or gDNA derived from T cells, B-cell-depleted T cells, or PBMCs.

A single count supports this clone. The ends lost 5 bases at V and 4 bases at J; junction bases unmatched: 3. Germline V CDR1 and CDR2: MGHRA, YSYEKL. The CDR3 length is 13 residues. Sequencing used immunoSEQ multiplex PCR; TCRdb keeps in-frame clones, though not all of them. The sample includes about 350,000 clones, about 91% seen only once; the top ten take around 9.9%. The gene calls are TRBV4-1 and TRBJ1-1; 8 bases match TRBD1. The material sequenced was peripheral blood. This receptor was identified in a man between 25 and 39 years old with COVID-19, enrolled during active disease. Here the CDR3 DNA reads TGCGCCAGCAGCTGGACAGGGAGCACTGAAGCTTTCTTT. Amino acid sequence: CASSWTGSTEAFF.